One T cell receptor beta chain is described in this entry. This record comes from a study of OX40 agonist ivuxolimab in advanced cancers. Study-wide context: Eligibility rules accepted prior anti-PD-1, anti-PD-L1 or anti-CTLA-4 therapy, and around 38% had some.

The CDR3 has 15 amino acids. The germline CDR1 and CDR2 sequences are MDHEN and SYDVKM. With 8 bases removed from V and 6 bases from J, the gap between germline ends came to 20 bases. The data were produced by immunoSEQ multiplex PCR, yet TCRdb's version contains in-frame clones alone and is incomplete. The table has tens of thousands of clones, 91% seen once; the top ten hold more than 5.5%. The chain links TRBV28 to TRBJ2-4; D may correspond to TRBD1 or TRBD2 (5 bases each). The origin of this receptor is an adult with an advanced solid tumor such as melanoma, head and neck, liver or kidney cancer. The input for sequencing was CD4+ or CD8+ T cells sorted from blood, taken in a trial of the OX40 agonist ivuxolimab. The CDR3 here is CASSFEGLGRNIQYF. The CDR3 DNA reads as TGTGCCAGCTCGTTCGAGGGGCTGGGGAGAAACATTCAGTACTTC.